Presented here are 12 T cell receptor beta chains from one specimen sequenced in a study of shared clonotypes between healthy human individuals (dated by TCRdb to 2018 to 2021). Receptor amplification or capture employed the immunoSEQ multiplex PCR assay. This is the immuneACCESS table as TCRdb keeps it, with only in-frame sequences that have V and J called. A part of the clones is gone; compared with another copy, unresolved V genes explain less than half, and the rest is unexplained. In this sample the table shows millions of clones, roughly nine tenths of which occur a single time. The ten largest clones capture roughly 0.13% of the sample. Input material: naive CD4+ T cells sorted from blood. Per the publication, the cell subset or site label means: CD45RA+ positively selected. The receptors were gathered from a man aged 18 to 30 in good health.

This chain joins TRBV10-3 and TRBJ2-7; 9 bases map to TRBD1. CDR1 ENHRY and CDR2 SYGVKD come from the germline V gene. The CDR3 runs to 17 residues. V shed 2 bases, J shed 2 bases, and the junction held 10 bases outside the gene matches. The CDR3 reads CAISEVWWGQGTYEQYF. CDR3 bases: TGTGCCATCAGTGAGGTTTGGTGGGGACAGGGAACCTACGAGCAGTACTTC.

The V and J genes are TRBV28 and TRBJ1-3; 9 bases match TRBD1. The germline V gene has CDR1 MDHEN and CDR2 SYDVKM. The CDR3 is 18 amino acids. V lost 7 bases and J lost 0; bases outside the gene matches: 13. CDR3 sequence reads: CASTLAGTGLGSGNTIYF. The CDR3 DNA follows: TGTGCCAGCACTTTGGCCGGGACAGGGTTAGGCTCTGGAAACACCATATATTTT.

With regard to this clone: The same CDR3 can be traced to other DNA sequences in this sample. The gene calls are TRBV19 and TRBJ1-1, with D hard to call. Trimming removed 2 bases at V and 1 base at J, with 8 bases between. Germline V CDR1 and CDR2: LNHDA, SQIVND (reference sequence). This CDR3 comprises 14 residues. Written as DNA, the CDR3 is TGTGCCAGTAGTATAAGCGGCGGGAACACTGAAGCTTTCTTT. Its protein product is CASSISGGNTEAFF.

The CDR3 DNA is TGCGCCAGCAGTTCCACAGGGTCCTATGGCTACACCTTC. Residues: CASSSTGSYGYTF. V usage is TRBV10-1 and J usage is TRBJ1-2, with D possibly TRBD1 on 6 matching bases. Germline CDR1 WNHNN, CDR2 SYGVQD (reference sequence). V lost 5 bases, J lost 4 bases, and 11 bases lay in between. CDR3 length equals 13 residues.

The rearrangement links TRBV5-1 to TRBJ2-7; D remains unclear. V was clipped by 1 base and J by 3 bases, with 8 bases between them. The germline V gene encodes CDR1 SGHRS and CDR2 YFSETQ. The CDR3 has 13 amino acids. CDR3 coding DNA: TGCGCCAGCAGCTTGATGGCACACTACGAGCAGTACTTC. The encoded protein is CASSLMAHYEQYF.

This sequence joins TRBV7-2 and TRBJ2-3; D is perhaps TRBD1 (5 bases). Germline V lookup: CDR1 SGHTA, CDR2 FQGNSA. The CDR3 totals 16 residues. The V end was cut by 5 bases, the J end by 3 bases, with 18 bases between. CDR3 in DNA: TGTGCCAGCAGCCAAGGGGTAGCCGAGACAACAGATACGCAGTATTTT. Its translation: CASSQGVAETTDTQYF. The full variable domain, in which reference TRBV7-2 and TRBJ2-3 provide the parts outside the CDR3, is GAGVSQSPSNKVTEKGKDVELRCDPISGHTALYWYRQSLGQGLEFLIYFQGNSAPDKSGLPSDRFSAERTGGSVSTLTIQRTQQEDSAVYLCASSQGVAETTDTQYFGPGTRLTVL.

This clone appeared a single time. The chain links TRBV15 to TRBJ2-1; no firm D call. Germline lookup yields CDR1 LNHNV and CDR2 YYDKDF (reference sequence). Trimming removed 0 bases from V and 0 bases from J, with 12 bases in between. This CDR3 has 17 residues. CDR3 loop: CATSRDRLEFSYNEQFF. The CDR3, as DNA: TGTGCCACCAGCAGAGATCGGTTAGAGTTCTCCTACAATGAGCAGTTCTTC.

This chain joins TRBV19 and TRBJ2-1; 11 nucleotides align to TRBD2. The germline V gene has CDR1 LNHDA and CDR2 SQIVND (reference sequence). V lost 6 bases, J lost 9 bases, and 7 bases stayed unmatched. The CDR3 sequence is 14 residues long. CDR3 bases: TGTGCCAGTAGCTCGGGACTAGCGGTTTCTGAGCAGTTCTTC. Protein: CASSSGLAVSEQFF. Variable domain in full (rest from reference TRBV19 and TRBJ2-1): DGGITQSPKYLFRKEGQNVTLSCEQNLNHDAMYWYRQDPGQGLRLIYYSQIVNDFQKGDIAEGYSVSREKKESFPLTVTSAQKNPTAFYLCASSSGLAVSEQFFGPGTRLTVL.

This chain links TRBV15 with TRBJ2-1, with D perhaps matching TRBD2 (7 bases). The CDR3 runs 17 residues. The V end was cut by 3 bases, the J end by 10 bases, with 25 bases between. Germline values: CDR1 LNHNV, CDR2 YYDKDF (reference sequence). The CDR3 region has the DNA TGTGCCACCAGCAGGGGGGGGCTCCGATCGTTGTTTGGAGAGCAGTTCTTC. Translation: CATSRGGLRSLFGEQFF.

The CDR3 region is CASSPLMTADTEAFF. CDR3 nucleotide sequence: TGTGCCAGCTCACCACTCATGACAGCAGACACTGAAGCTTTCTTT. The J gene is TRBJ1-1, the V gene TRBV18; D is perhaps TRBD1 (5 bases). V was clipped by 1 base and J by 3 bases, with 12 bases between them. The length of the CDR3 is 15 residues. Germline values: CDR1 KGHSH, CDR2 LQKENI.

The chain uses TRBV2 and TRBJ2-7; perhaps TRBD2 as D (5 bases). The CDR3 has 15 residues. Trimming shortened V by 7 bases and J by 2 bases, and 18 bases separated the two germline ends. Looked up from germline, CDR1 is SNHLY and CDR2 is FYNNEI. CDR3 sequence: CASKGMAGGTYEQYF. The CDR3 bases are TGTGCCAGCAAAGGAATGGCGGGCGGCACCTACGAGCAGTACTTC. The whole variable domain, filled in from reference TRBV2 and TRBJ2-7, reads EPEVTQTPSHQVTQMGQEVILRCVPISNHLYFYWYRQILGQKVEFLVSFYNNEISEKSEIFDDQFSVERPDGSNFTLKIRSTKLEDSAMYFCASKGMAGGTYEQYFGPGTRLTVT.

As for this clone: The same CDR3 arises from other DNA sequences in this sample as well. V gene TRBV30 combines with J gene TRBJ2-2; tentatively, D is TRBD1 (5 bases). The CDR3 runs to 14 residues. Germline lookup yields CDR1 GTSNPN and CDR2 SVGIG (reference sequence). Trimming cost V 1 base and J 1 base, with 7 bases left between them. The CDR3 loop reads CAWSGGGNTGELFF. In DNA form, the CDR3 reads TGTGCCTGGAGTGGGGGCGGGAACACCGGGGAGCTGTTTTTT. Complete variable domain (other parts from reference TRBV30 and TRBJ2-2): SQTIHQWPATLVQPVGSPLSLECTVEGTSNPNLYWYRQAAGRGLQLLFYSVGIGQISSEVPQNLSASRPQDRQFILSSKKLLLSDSGFYLCAWSGGGNTGELFFGEGSRLTVL.